A single sample gave rise to the 8 T cell receptor beta chains below, sequenced in a study of T cells after yellow fever vaccination. TCRdb passed the 5' RACE reads through MiXCR, listing each CDR3 protein once. This sample has tens of thousands of distinct CDR3 sequences, with about 7.7% found just once. Sequenced here: CD8+ T cells sorted from PBMCs, sampled on the day of the yellow fever booster vaccination. These receptor sequences come from a man aged 25-40 years who received the YFV17D yellow fever vaccine.

This clonotype was seen repeatedly, ten times or more. The rearrangement links TRBV5-1 to TRBJ2-7; D may correspond to TRBD1 or TRBD2 (6 bases each). The length of the CDR3 is 14 residues. Germline CDR1 SGHRS, CDR2 YFSETQ. V lost 4 bases to trimming and J lost 4 bases, with 15 bases between them. The DNA of the CDR3 is TGCGCCAGCAGCCAGAGGGGGGTGGTGTACGAGCAGTACTTC. Its protein product is CASSQRGVVYEQYF.

The CDR3 reads CASSAVTGGVGYTF. CDR3 bases: TGTGCCAGCAGCGCCGTGACAGGGGGAGTGGGCTACACCTTC. The rearrangement links TRBV9 to TRBJ1-2, with 9 nucleotides matching TRBD1. The CDR3 is 14 residues long. In germline, CDR1 is SGDLS, CDR2 YYNGEE. V lost 3 bases, J lost 8 bases, and 8 bases stayed unmatched. The variable domain in full, completed from reference TRBV9 and TRBJ1-2, reads DSGVTQTPKHLITATGQRVTLRCSPRSGDLSVYWYQQSLDQGLQFLIQYYNGEERAKGNILERFSAQQFPDLHSELNLSSLELGDSALYFCASSAVTGGVGYTFGSGTRLTVV.

This clonotype has only a few counts. The gene calls are TRBV20-1 and TRBJ2-3; 10 bases align to TRBD2. The CDR3 covers 16 residues. Trimming at V came to 0 bases and at J to 5 bases, leaving 8 bases not matched to a gene. Germline assignment: CDR1 DFQATT and CDR2 SNEGSKA (reference sequence). The CDR3 DNA sequence: TGCAGTGCTAGAGATACGAGCGGGAGGGTGGTAGATACGCAGTATTTT. It codes for CSARDTSGRVVDTQYF.

With respect to this clonotype: A single base separates this from a much larger clone, so it may be a read error. The V and J genes are TRBV9 and TRBJ2-2; D gene unclear. The CDR3 consists of 12 residues. In germline, CDR1 is SGDLS, CDR2 YYNGEE. CDR3 sequence reads: CAGSVEAGELFF. As DNA, the CDR3 is TGTGCCGGCAGCGTCGAAGCCGGGGAGCTGTTTTTT.

V and J are TRBV11-2 and TRBJ2-2; 13 bases line up with TRBD2. The junction had 12 bases not matched to a gene; V was cut back by 5 bases and J by 6 bases. The CDR3 runs 18 residues. Germline V CDR1 and CDR2: SGHAT, FQNNGV. CDR3 coding DNA: TGTGCCAGCAGCCCCAGAGGGGGGACTAGCGGGACGGCCGGGGAGCTGTTTTTT. This gives the protein CASSPRGGTSGTAGELFF.

This clonotype was detected a few times. The rearrangement joins TRBV4-3 to TRBJ2-1; a possible D gene is TRBD2 (5 bases). In germline, CDR1 is LGHNA, CDR2 YSLEER. CDR3 length: 17 amino acids. The V gene lost 0 bases and the J gene lost 0 bases, with 12 bases spanning the gap. The CDR3 nucleotides read TGCGCCAGCAGCCAAGAGGGGAGCATGGGCTCCTACAATGAGCAGTTCTTC. Translated: CASSQEGSMGSYNEQFF.

This clonotype was seen repeatedly, ten times or more. This rearrangement joins TRBV6-5 to TRBJ2-7; the D is unclear. The length of the CDR3 is 13 residues. Trimming removed 0 bases at V and 3 bases at J, with 6 bases between. The germline V gene encodes CDR1 MNHEY and CDR2 SVGAGI. The DNA of the CDR3 is TGTGCCAGCAGTTACTCGGACGGCTACGAGCAGTACTTC. This codes for CASSYSDGYEQYF.

The gene calls are TRBV7-2 and TRBJ2-6, with unresolved D. Germline loops: CDR1 SGHTA, CDR2 FQGNSA. V lost 5 bases to trimming and J lost 6 bases, with 11 bases between them. The CDR3 spans 14 residues. CDR3 sequence: CASSLPGAANVLTF. The CDR3 nucleotides read TGTGCCAGCAGCCTTCCAGGAGCGGCCAACGTCCTGACTTTC. The variable domain in full, with the rest retrieved from reference TRBV7-2 and TRBJ2-6, is GAGVSQSPSNKVTEKGKDVELRCDPISGHTALYWYRQSLGQGLEFLIYFQGNSAPDKSGLPSDRFSAERTGGSVSTLTIQRTQQEDSAVYLCASSLPGAANVLTFGAGSRLTVL.